This T cell receptor (beta chain) was documented in a study of graft-versus-host responses after intestinal transplantation. Across the whole study: Grafts were multivisceral, liver-intestinal, or isolated intestinal. Induction using anti-thymocyte globulin, followed by tacrolimus and steroids for about three years, was given to all recipients. Broader study findings: When patients had graft-donor T cell macrochimerism, their allografts held high graft-versus-host to host-versus-graft clonal ratios. Some GvH clones appeared in ileal mucosa or blood before recipient bone marrow.

A note on this clone: Its specificity is unknown.

The V and J ends lost 5 bases and 10 bases respectively, with 9 bases between them. The V gene's germline CDR1 is MNHEY and CDR2 SVGAGI. This CDR3 contains 11 residues. TCRdb keeps only in-frame clones here, not all; method: immunoSEQ multiplex PCR. This table has fewer than 130,000 clones, 80% to 95% appearing once. This rearrangement joins TRBV6-5 to TRBJ1-5, with D maybe TRBD1 (5 bases). This TCR was recovered from a human donor who received an intestinal transplant. Sequencing was performed on unstimulated CD8+ T cells sorted from spleen or lymph node cells, taken before intestinal transplant. CDR3 amino acids: CASSPGGPQHF. The DNA of the CDR3 is TGTGCCAGCAGTCCCGGGGGACCCCAGCATTTT.